This T cell receptor beta chain was captured by sequencing in a study of neoadjuvant anti-PD-1 for oral cavity cancer. About the research overall: Patients without progression got a fourth dose around day 43.

The CDR3 has 13 amino acids. Germline V gene lookup returns CDR1 SGHRS and CDR2 YFSETQ. The germline V and J ends were trimmed by 5 bases and 0 bases, with 9 bases remaining between them. Stated time point: after neoadjuvant nivolumab, at surgical resection. Six replicates per PBMC sample, mostly from roughly 470 ng of genomic DNA. The assay was immunoSEQ multiplex PCR, and TCRdb's table has in-frame clones only and misses some. The sample has 55,000 to 75,000 clones, roughly nine tenths seen once. The TCR comes from a person aged 35-80 years with oral cavity squamous cell carcinoma. This chain links TRBV5-1 with TRBJ2-7; D ambiguous. This specimen was PBMCs, taken after nivolumab (anti-PD-1) treatment. CDR3 region: CASSGSSSYEQYF. The CDR3 DNA follows: TGCGCCAGCAGTGGGTCCAGCTCCTACGAGCAGTACTTC.